In this sample, the clone carrying this T cell receptor beta chain turned up many times. Its specificity is unknown. The record originates from a study of response to subunit inactivated influenza vaccine. Overall study findings and caveats: Authors suggested each seasonal influenza vaccination recruits few new T cells.

Germline CDR1 reads DFQATT; CDR2 reads SNEGSKA (reference sequence). This CDR3 contains 16 residues. J lost 9 bases, V lost 3 bases, and 11 bases had no gene match. In TCRdb, the RT-PCR reads were re-called with MiXCR into one record per CDR3 protein. The sample holds about 500,000 distinct CDR3 sequences, approximately 12% seen once. This TCR came from a man aged 45-65 years who received an inactivated influenza vaccine. Source: PBMCs from blood, taken 40 to 50 days after vaccination. The gene calls are TRBV20-1 and TRBJ1-6; 10 nucleotides agree with TRBD1. The CDR3 loop reads CSASMMLGQGTSPLHF. The CDR3, as DNA: TGCAGTGCTAGTATGATGCTGGGACAGGGGACTTCACCCCTCCACTTT.